This TCR beta chain was observed in a study of cytomegalovirus exposure and HLA in healthy donors. Study-wide points: According to a later analysis, most TCR beta chains associated with CMV appeared HLA-restricted.

CDR1 and CDR2 from the germline V gene are LGHNA and YSLEER. V shed 1 base and J 4 bases; nucleotides not matched to a gene: 8. The CDR3 length is 16 residues. The PCR made use of 60 Vbeta and 13 Jbeta primers. TCRdb keeps only in-frame clones here, not all; method: immunoSEQ multiplex PCR. The sample lists 60,000 or so clones; more than 70% were seen once. Note on this clone: The antigen is undetermined.

The sequencing sample was made of PBMCs. The receptor comes from a man aged 25 to 40 in good health and CMV-seropositive. The gene calls are TRBV4-3 and TRBJ2-3; 7 bases map to TRBD2. DNA of the CDR3: TGCGCCAGCAGCCAAGGGGGAGGGTTCGGGGCAGATACGCAGTATTTT. Encoded protein: CASSQGGGFGADTQYF.